The 19 T cell receptor beta chains reported below all come from one sample, sequenced in a study of T cell repertoires in cytomegalovirus infection. TCRdb reprocessed the reads via MiXCR and lists one record per CDR3 protein. Among more than 500,000 distinct CDR3 sequences listed, approximately 15% were seen once. The source material was CD8+ T cells from PBMCs. The source is a human donor in good health (CMV status not recorded). Some clones in this sample may be carry-over from other donors' samples.

The chain carries TRBV4-1 and TRBJ2-7; D is unclear. Trimming left V 1 base short and J 4 bases short, with 14 bases between. CDR3 length: 15 residues. CDR1 is MGHRA and CDR2 is YSYEKL in the germline V gene. The CDR3 DNA is TGCGCCAGCAGCCAAGTCGTTAGTTTACCTTACGAGCAGTACTTC. Its translation is CASSQVVSLPYEQYF.

This clonotype was picked up many times. V and J are TRBV12-5 and TRBJ2-1, with 7 nucleotides matching TRBD2. CDR1 and CDR2 from the germline V gene are LGHNT and FRNRAP. V was clipped by 5 bases and J by 0 bases; unmatched bases: 19. The CDR3 has 20 amino acids. The CDR3 nucleotides read TGTGCTAGTGGTCTCCGGACCCGAGGGGCTAGCGGATACTCCTACAATGAGCAGTTCTTC. Residues: CASGLRTRGASGYSYNEQFF. The full variable domain, with the rest looked up from reference TRBV12-5 and TRBJ2-1, is DARVTQTPRHKVTEMGQEVTMRCQPILGHNTVFWYRQTMMQGLELLAYFRNRAPLDDSGMPKDRFSAEMPDATLATLKIQPSEPRDSAVYFCASGLRTRGASGYSYNEQFFGPGTRLTVL.

The rearrangement links TRBV27 to TRBJ1-2; D is unresolved. Per germline, CDR1 MNHEY and CDR2 SMNVEV (reference sequence). This CDR3 has 15 amino acids. With 10 bases removed from V and 4 bases from J, the gap between germline ends came to 22 bases. The CDR3 bases are TGTGCCATCAGACTGGGCTTCGACGGAGTCTATGGCTACACCTTC. It encodes CAIRLGFDGVYGYTF.

The chain uses TRBV4-1 and TRBJ2-1; 8 bases match TRBD2. Looked up from germline, CDR1 is MGHRA and CDR2 is YSYEKL. CDR3 size: 17 residues. J gave up 4 bases and V 0 bases, and 8 bases lay outside the gene matches. CDR3 DNA sequence: TGCGCCAGCAGCCAAGATAACTCAGCGGGGGCTTACAATGAGCAGTTCTTC. Amino acids: CASSQDNSAGAYNEQFF.

This clonotype appeared many times. The CDR3 sequence is CASSSRGGDEKLFF. The CDR3 bases are TGTGCCAGCAGCTCCAGGGGGGGGGATGAAAAACTGTTTTTT. The chain recombines TRBV7-8 with TRBJ1-4; the match to TRBD1 covers 7 bases. The CDR3 has 14 residues. The germline V gene encodes CDR1 SGHVS and CDR2 FQNEAQ. With V trimmed by 4 bases and J by 6 bases, 5 bases remained unmatched.

This clonotype appeared many times. The chain carries TRBV7-9 and TRBJ2-2, with 9 bases lining up with TRBD1. In germline, CDR1 is SEHNR, CDR2 FQNEAQ (reference sequence). V trimming: 1 base; J trimming: 5 bases; junction bases outside the gene matches: 8. The CDR3 is 17 residues long. For the CDR3, the DNA is TGTGCCAGCAGCTTAGTCGGGGGACAGGGAAGGACCGGGGAGCTGTTTTTT. This encodes CASSLVGGQGRTGELFF.

In the case of this clonotype: A much larger clone differs by one base, so this may be a read error. This CDR3 is missing its conserved last phenylalanine or tryptophan, likely due to a read error. CDR3 in amino acids: CASSGGYQETQYL. The CDR3 DNA follows: TGTGCCAGCAGTGGGGGGTACCAAGAGACCCAGTACTTA. The J gene is TRBJ2-5, the V gene TRBV12-3 or TRBV12-4, with D tentatively TRBD2 (6 bases). CDR3 length equals 13 residues. Trimming removed 5 bases from V and 0 bases from J, with 7 bases in between.

The sample holds a few counts of this clonotype. The V and J genes are TRBV4-1 and TRBJ2-3, with 10 bases identical to TRBD2. J lost 4 bases, V lost 4 bases, and 2 bases had no gene match. The CDR3 is 14 residues long. The germline V gene has CDR1 MGHRA and CDR2 YSYEKL. CDR3 in DNA: TGCGCCAGCAGCCTTAGCGGGAGGTCAGATACGCAGTATTTT. It translates to CASSLSGRSDTQYF.

This clonotype was recorded a few times. The chain couples TRBV10-2 to TRBJ1-1; D may be TRBD1 (5 bases). This CDR3 is 15 amino acids long. The germline V gene has CDR1 WSHSY and CDR2 SAAADI. The V gene lost 0 bases and the J gene lost 2 bases, with 10 bases spanning the gap. The CDR3 DNA follows: TGCGCCAGCAGTGAGTCGACAGAGCTAAACACTGAAGCTTTCTTT. Translated, it gives CASSESTELNTEAFF.

This clonotype has ten or more counts. V usage is TRBV7-9 and J usage is TRBJ1-1; D gene uncertain. Trimming took 6 bases from V and 0 from J, leaving 5 bases between them. CDR1 is SEHNR, CDR2 FQNEAQ, per germline (reference sequence). The CDR3 runs to 12 residues. This chain's CDR3 is CASRLVNTEAFF. In nucleotides, the CDR3 is TGTGCCAGCAGGCTGGTGAACACTGAAGCTTTCTTT.

The gene calls are TRBV7-9 and TRBJ2-7; D is unresolved. The CDR3 has 14 amino acids. Trimming cost V 7 bases and J 0 bases, with 13 bases left between them. The germline CDR1 and CDR2 sequences are SEHNR and FQNEAQ (reference sequence). Here the CDR3 DNA reads TGTGCCAGCACCCATCAATATTTCTCCTACGAGCAGTACTTC. Translated: CASTHQYFSYEQYF.

The chain is built from TRBV11-2 and TRBJ1-1; perhaps TRBD1 as D (6 bases). The CDR3 runs 15 residues. Germline values: CDR1 SGHAT, CDR2 FQNNGV. The germline V and J ends were trimmed by 5 bases and 0 bases, with 13 bases remaining between them. The CDR3 nucleotides are TGTGCCAGCAGCCCGTGGGGGGCGATGAACACTGAAGCTTTCTTT. It translates to CASSPWGAMNTEAFF.

This clonotype has just a few counts. This sequence joins TRBV15 and TRBJ2-1, with TRBD1 as a possible D gene (6 bases). Germline V CDR1 and CDR2: LNHNV, YYDKDF (reference sequence). Trimming cost V 0 bases and J 8 bases, with 17 bases left between them. This CDR3 has 16 residues. This CDR3 reads CATSRELGTLTDEQFF. In nucleotides, the CDR3 is TGTGCCACCAGCAGAGAACTAGGGACATTGACGGATGAGCAGTTCTTC.

The sample holds many counts of this clonotype. The V and J genes are TRBV5-8 and TRBJ2-4, with 10 bases that match TRBD1. Germline trimming cut 4 bases from V and 6 bases from J; bases unmatched to any gene: 10. This CDR3 has 16 residues. Germline assignment: CDR1 SGHTS and CDR2 YDEGEE. The CDR3 loop reads CASSPDRGRSGNIQYF. CDR3 DNA: TGTGCCAGCAGCCCTGACAGGGGGCGATCAGGAAACATTCAGTACTTC.

This clonotype was seen ten or more times. This rearrangement joins TRBV4-2 to TRBJ2-7; no clear D. The V and J ends lost 5 bases and 1 base respectively, with 9 bases between them. The CDR3 loop spans 13 amino acids. Germline CDR1 reads LGHNA; CDR2 reads YNFKEQ. The CDR3 nucleotides read TGTGCCAGCAGCGAACTTATTTCCTACGAGCAGTACTTC. It yields the protein CASSELISYEQYF.

The rearrangement links TRBV12-3 or TRBV12-4 to TRBJ1-1; the D gene is possibly TRBD1 (6 bases). The germline V and J ends were trimmed by 6 bases and 4 bases, with 12 bases remaining between them. This CDR3 comprises 13 residues. DNA for the CDR3: TGTGCCAGCAGAACCAGGGGATCCACTGAAGCTTTCTTT. Translated, it gives CASRTRGSTEAFF.

The chain has TRBV19 and TRBJ1-1; the match to TRBD1 covers 8 bases. The CDR3 totals 15 residues. Germline CDR1 LNHDA, CDR2 SQIVND (reference sequence). Germline trimming cut 6 bases from V and 3 bases from J; bases unmatched to any gene: 9. The CDR3 loop is CASRPVTGGYTEAFF. CDR3 DNA sequence: TGTGCCAGTAGACCCGTTACAGGGGGATACACTGAAGCTTTCTTT.

The chain employs TRBV27 and TRBJ2-7; 7 positions match TRBD1. The germline V gene has CDR1 MNHEY and CDR2 SMNVEV (reference sequence). The CDR3 extends over 16 amino acids. With 6 bases clipped from V and 7 bases from J, the junction kept 18 bases outside the gene matches. The CDR3 DNA reads TGTGCCAGCAGGCTGACAGGGACCTCCCTAAGACTAGAGCAGTACTTC. This translates into CASRLTGTSLRLEQYF.

The gene calls are TRBV6-5 and TRBJ2-7; D is perhaps TRBD1 (6 bases). Germline lookup yields CDR1 MNHEY and CDR2 SVGAGI. The CDR3 covers 17 residues. Trimming shortened V by 2 bases and J by 1 base, and 18 bases separated the two germline ends. Here the CDR3 DNA reads TGTGCCAGCAGTTACGGGGGCAGCTTGGGCCCTTCCTACGAGCAGTACTTC. Translating it yields CASSYGGSLGPSYEQYF.